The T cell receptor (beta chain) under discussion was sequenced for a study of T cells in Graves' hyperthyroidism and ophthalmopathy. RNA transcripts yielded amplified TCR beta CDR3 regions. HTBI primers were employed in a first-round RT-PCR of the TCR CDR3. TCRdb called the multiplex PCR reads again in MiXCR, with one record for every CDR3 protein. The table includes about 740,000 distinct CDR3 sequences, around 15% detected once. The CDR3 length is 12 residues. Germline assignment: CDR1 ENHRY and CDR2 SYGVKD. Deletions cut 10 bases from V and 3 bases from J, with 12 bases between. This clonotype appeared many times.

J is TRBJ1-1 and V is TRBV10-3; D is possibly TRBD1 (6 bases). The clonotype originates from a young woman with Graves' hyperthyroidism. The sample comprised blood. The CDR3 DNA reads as TGTGCCAGCACGGACAGCTACACTGAAGCTTTCTTT. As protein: CASTDSYTEAFF.